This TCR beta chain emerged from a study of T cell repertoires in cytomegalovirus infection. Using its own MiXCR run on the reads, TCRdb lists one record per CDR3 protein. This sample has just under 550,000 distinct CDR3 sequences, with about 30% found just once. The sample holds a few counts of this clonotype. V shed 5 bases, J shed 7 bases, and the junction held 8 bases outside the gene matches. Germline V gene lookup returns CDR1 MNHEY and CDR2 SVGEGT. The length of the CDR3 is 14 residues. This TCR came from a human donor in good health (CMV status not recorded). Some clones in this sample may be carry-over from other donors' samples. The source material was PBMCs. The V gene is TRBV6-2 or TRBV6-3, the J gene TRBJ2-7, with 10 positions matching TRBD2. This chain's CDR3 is CASSHLAGEGEQYF. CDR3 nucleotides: TGTGCCAGCAGTCACCTAGCGGGAGAGGGAGAGCAGTACTTC.